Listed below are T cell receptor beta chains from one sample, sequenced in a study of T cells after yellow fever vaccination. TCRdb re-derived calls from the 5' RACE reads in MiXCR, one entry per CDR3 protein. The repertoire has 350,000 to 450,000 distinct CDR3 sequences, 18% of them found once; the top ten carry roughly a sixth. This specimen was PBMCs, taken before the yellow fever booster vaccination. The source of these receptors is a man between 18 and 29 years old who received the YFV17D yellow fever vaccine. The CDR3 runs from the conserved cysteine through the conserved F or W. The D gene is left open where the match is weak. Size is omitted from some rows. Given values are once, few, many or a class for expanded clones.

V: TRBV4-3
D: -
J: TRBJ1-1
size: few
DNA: TGCGCCAGCAGCCAAGATTACGTAAACACTGAAGCTTTCTTT
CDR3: CASSQDYVNTEAFF

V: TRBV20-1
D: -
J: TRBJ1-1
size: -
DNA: TGCAGTGCGGGGAGGCCTCCGACAGGCACTGAAGCTTTCTTT
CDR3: CSAGRPPTGTEAFF

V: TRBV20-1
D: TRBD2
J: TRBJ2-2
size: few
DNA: TGCAGTGCTCCGAAGCGGGGCATAAGAATACCCGGGGAGCTGTTTTTT
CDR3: CSAPKRGIRIPGELFF

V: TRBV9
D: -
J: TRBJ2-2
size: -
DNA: TGTGCCAGCAGCGTAGAGGGGGAGGTTGACACCGGGGAGCTGTTTTTT
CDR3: CASSVEGEVDTGELFF

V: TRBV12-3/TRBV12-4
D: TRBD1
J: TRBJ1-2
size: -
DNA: TGTGCCAGCAGTTTAACAGGGACAGGGGGCTATGGCTACACCTTC
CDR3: CASSLTGTGGYGYTF

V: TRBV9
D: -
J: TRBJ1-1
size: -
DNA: TGTGCCAGCACCCTCGGGGGCGCGGACACTGAAGCTTTCTTT
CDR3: CASTLGGADTEAFF

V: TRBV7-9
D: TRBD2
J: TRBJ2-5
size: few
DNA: TGTGCCAGCAGCTCTCCCCCCCCGCTAGCGGGCGAGACCCAGTACTTC
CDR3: CASSSPPPLAGETQYF

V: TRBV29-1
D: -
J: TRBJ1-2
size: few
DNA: TGCAGCGTTGAAGATCTGACCGCTCTCGTTAATGGCTACACCTTC
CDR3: CSVEDLTALVNGYTF

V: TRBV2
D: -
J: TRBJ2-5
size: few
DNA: TGTGCCAGCAGTGAGGGCCGCCGGGCAGAGACCCAGTACTTC
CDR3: CASSEGRRAETQYF

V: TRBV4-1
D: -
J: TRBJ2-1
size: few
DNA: TGCGCCAGCAGCTCGGTCGGATTGGATGAGCAGTTCTTC
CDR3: CASSSVGLDEQFF

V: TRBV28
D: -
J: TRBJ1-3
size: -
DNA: TGTGCCAGCACAGGGATCTCTGGAAACACCATATATTTT
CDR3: CASTGISGNTIYF

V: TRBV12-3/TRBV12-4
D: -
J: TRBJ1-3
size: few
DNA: TGTGCCAGCAGTTTTGGGGGCTCTGTGGACACCATATATTTT
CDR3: CASSFGGSVDTIYF

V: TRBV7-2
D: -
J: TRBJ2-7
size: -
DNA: TGTGCCAGCAGCTTAGTTCGCTGGGGTTTCTACGAGCAGTACTTC
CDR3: CASSLVRWGFYEQYF

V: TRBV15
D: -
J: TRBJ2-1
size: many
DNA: TGTGCCACCAGCAGCCTGATGCTCACAGACAATGAGCAGTTCTTC
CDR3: CATSSLMLTDNEQFF

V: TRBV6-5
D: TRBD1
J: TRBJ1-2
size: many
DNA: TGTGCCAGCAGTCCACAGGGGCGGTATGGCTACACCTTC
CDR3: CASSPQGRYGYTF

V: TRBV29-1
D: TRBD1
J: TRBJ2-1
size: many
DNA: TGCAGCGTTGAGGGGACAGGGCACAATGAGCAGTTCTTC
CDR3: CSVEGTGHNEQFF

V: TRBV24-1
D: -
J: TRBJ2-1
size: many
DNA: TGTGCCACCAGTGATCCCGGACTGTTTTCCAATGAGCAGTTCTTC
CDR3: CATSDPGLFSNEQFF

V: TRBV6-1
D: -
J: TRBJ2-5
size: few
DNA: TGTGCCAGCAGTCCTAGCCAGGTCGAAACGCGGACCCAGTACTTC
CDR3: CASSPSQVETRTQYF

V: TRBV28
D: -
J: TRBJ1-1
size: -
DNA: TGTGCCAGCGGTAGCGCTATGAACACTGAAGCTTTCTTT
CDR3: CASGSAMNTEAFF

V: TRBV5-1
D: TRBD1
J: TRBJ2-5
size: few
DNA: TGCGCCAGCAGCTCTCGGGGACAGGACTTCCAGGAGACCCAGTACTTC
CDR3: CASSSRGQDFQETQYF

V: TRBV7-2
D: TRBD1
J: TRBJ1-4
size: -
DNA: TGTGCCAGCAGCTTAGAGGGACAGGGGGCAGACGGAGAAAAACTGTTTTTT
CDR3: CASSLEGQGADGEKLFF

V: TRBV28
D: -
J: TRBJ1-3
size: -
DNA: TGTGCCAGCAGTTCACCCGGGACACGGCCTGGAAACACCATATATTTT
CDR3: CASSSPGTRPGNTIYF

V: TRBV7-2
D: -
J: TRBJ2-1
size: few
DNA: TGTGCCAGCAGCTTGGACTCCCAGGTCGATGAGCAGTTCTTC
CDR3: CASSLDSQVDEQFF

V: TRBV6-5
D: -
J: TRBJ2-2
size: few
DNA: TGTGCCAGCAGTTACTCGTCTGCGAACACCGGGGAGCTGTTTTTT
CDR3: CASSYSSANTGELFF

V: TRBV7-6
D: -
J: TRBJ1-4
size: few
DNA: TGTGCCAGCAGTGAACGGCTGTATGAAAAACTGTTTTTT
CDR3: CASSERLYEKLFF

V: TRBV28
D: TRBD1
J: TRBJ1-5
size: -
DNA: TGTGCCAGCAGTTGGGGACAGGGGAGCAATCAGCCCCAGCATTTT
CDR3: CASSWGQGSNQPQHF

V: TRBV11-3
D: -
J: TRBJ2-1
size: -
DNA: TGTGCCAGCAGCTTAGAGGATGAGCAGTTCTTC
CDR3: CASSLEDEQFF

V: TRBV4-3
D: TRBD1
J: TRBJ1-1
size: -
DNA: TGCGCCAGCAGCCAAACCAGGGGGCCCGGCTCTGAAGCTTTCTTT
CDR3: CASSQTRGPGSEAFF

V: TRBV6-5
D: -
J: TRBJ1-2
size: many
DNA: TGTGCCAGCAGTGTCTTGGGCAGCCCCTATGGCTACACCTTC
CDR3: CASSVLGSPYGYTF

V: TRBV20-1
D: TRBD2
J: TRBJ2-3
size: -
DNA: TGCAGTGCTACTAGCGGGGGGGAGGATACGCAGTATTTT
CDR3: CSATSGGEDTQYF

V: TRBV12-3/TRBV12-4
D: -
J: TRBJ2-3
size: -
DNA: TGTGCCAGCTCGATAGCGGATATTTCAGATACGCAGTATTTT
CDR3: CASSIADISDTQYF

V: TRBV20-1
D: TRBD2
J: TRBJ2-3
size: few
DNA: TGCAGTGGTGCGGGGGGCAAAGATACGCAGTATTTT
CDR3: CSGAGGKDTQYF

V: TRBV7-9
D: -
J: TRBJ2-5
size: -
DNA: TGTGCCAGTCATACAGGGAACCAAGAGACCCAGTACTTC
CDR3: CASHTGNQETQYF

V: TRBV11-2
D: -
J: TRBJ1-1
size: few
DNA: TGTGCCAGCAGCTCTTTCCGTTACACTGAAGCTTTCTTT
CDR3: CASSSFRYTEAFF

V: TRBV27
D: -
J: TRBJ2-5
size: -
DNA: TGTGCCAGCAGTTACCGGGGGGCGCAAGAGACCCAGTACTTC
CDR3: CASSYRGAQETQYF

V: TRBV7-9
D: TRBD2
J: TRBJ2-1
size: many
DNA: TGTGCCAGCAGCTTTGGAACTAGCGGGGACGAGCAGTTCTTC
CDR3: CASSFGTSGDEQFF

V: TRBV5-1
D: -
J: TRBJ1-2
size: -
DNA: TGCGCCAGCAGCTTGGATGTGACGGCCTATGGCTACACCTTC
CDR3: CASSLDVTAYGYTF

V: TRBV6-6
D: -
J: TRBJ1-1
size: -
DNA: TGTGCCAGCAGTTTCACTGATGGAAACACTGAAGCTTTCTTT
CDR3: CASSFTDGNTEAFF

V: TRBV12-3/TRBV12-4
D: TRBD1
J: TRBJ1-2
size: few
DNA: TGTGCCAGCACCCCGGACAGGGCCTTC
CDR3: CASTPDRAF

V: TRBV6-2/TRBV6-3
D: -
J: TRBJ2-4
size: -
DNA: TGTGCCAGCAGCGGCGCCAGGGGCGATCTTTCTTCGCACTTC
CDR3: CASSGARGDLSSHF

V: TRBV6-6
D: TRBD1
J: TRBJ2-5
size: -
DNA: TGTGCCAGCAGTTCCTCGGGACAGAAAGAGACCCAGTACTTC
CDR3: CASSSSGQKETQYF

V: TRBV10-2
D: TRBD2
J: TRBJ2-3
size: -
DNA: TGCGCCAGCAGGATTAAGGGCGGGGGGGCACAAGATACGCAGTATTTT
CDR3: CASRIKGGGAQDTQYF

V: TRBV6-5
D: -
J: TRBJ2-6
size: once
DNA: TGTGCCAGCAGCCGGATCTCTGGGGCCAACGTCCTGACTTTC
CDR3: CASSRISGANVLTF

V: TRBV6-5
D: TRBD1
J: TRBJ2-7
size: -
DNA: TGTGCCAGCAGTGTCGGGACAGGGGCCGAGCAGTACTTC
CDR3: CASSVGTGAEQYF

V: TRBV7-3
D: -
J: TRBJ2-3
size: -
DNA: TGTGCCAGCAGTATGATCGGGTGGGATACGCAGTATTTT
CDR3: CASSMIGWDTQYF

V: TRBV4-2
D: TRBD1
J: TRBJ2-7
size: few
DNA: TGTGCCAGCAGCCAACTCGACAGGGATTACGAGCAGTACTTC
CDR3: CASSQLDRDYEQYF